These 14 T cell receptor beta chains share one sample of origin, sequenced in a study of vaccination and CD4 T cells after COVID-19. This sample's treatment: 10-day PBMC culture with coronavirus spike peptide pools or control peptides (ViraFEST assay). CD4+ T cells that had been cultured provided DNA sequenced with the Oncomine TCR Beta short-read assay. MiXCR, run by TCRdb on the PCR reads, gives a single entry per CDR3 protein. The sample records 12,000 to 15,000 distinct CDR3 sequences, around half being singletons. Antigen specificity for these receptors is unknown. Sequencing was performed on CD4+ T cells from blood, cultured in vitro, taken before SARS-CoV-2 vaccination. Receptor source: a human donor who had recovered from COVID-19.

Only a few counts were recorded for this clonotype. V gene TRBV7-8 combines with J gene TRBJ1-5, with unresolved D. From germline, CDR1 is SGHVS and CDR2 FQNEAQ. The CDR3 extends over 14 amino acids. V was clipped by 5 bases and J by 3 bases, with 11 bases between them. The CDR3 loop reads CASSIRGTNQPQHF. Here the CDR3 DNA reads TGTGCCAGCAGCATACGTGGTACCAATCAGCCCCAGCATTTT. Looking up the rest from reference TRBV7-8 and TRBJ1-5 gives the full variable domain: GAGVSQSPRYKVAKRGQDVALRCDPISGHVSLFWYQQALGQGPEFLTYFQNEAQLDKSGLPSDRFFAERPEGSVSTLKIQRTQQEDSAVYLCASSIRGTNQPQHFGDGTRLSIL.

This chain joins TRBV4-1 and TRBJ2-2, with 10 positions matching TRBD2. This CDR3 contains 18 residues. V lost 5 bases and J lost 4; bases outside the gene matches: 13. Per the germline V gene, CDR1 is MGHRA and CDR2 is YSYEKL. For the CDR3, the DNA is TGCGCCAGCAGCACTCGAGCGGGAGGGTATGGTAGCACCGGGGAGCTGTTTTTT. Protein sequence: CASSTRAGGYGSTGELFF.

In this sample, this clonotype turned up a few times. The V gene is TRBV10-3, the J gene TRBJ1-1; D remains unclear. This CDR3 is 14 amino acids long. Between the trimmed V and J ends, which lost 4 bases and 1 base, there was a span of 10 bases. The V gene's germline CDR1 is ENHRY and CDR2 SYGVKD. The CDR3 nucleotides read TGTGCCATCAGTGTGAAGGGATCGAACACTGAAGCTTTCTTT. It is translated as CAISVKGSNTEAFF.

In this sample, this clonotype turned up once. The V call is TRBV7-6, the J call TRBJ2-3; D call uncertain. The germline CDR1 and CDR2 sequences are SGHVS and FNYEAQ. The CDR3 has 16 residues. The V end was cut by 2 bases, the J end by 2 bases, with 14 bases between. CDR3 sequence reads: CASSLSAIGYTDTQYF. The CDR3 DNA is TGTGCCAGCAGCTTATCCGCCATTGGGTACACAGATACGCAGTATTTT.

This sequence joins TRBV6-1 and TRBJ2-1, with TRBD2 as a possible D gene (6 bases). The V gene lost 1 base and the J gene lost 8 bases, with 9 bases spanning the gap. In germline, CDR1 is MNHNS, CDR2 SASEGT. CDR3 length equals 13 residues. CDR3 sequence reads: CASSEGRDYEQFF. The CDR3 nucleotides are TGTGCCAGCAGTGAAGGGCGGGATTATGAGCAGTTCTTC.

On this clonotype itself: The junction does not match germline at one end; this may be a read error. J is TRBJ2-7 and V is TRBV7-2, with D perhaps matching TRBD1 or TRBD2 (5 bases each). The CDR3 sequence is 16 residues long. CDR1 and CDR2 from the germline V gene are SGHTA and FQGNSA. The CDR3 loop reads CASSLAGLGTSNEQYF. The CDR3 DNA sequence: TGTGCCAGCAGCTTAGCTGGGCTGGGGACCTCCAACGAGCAGTACTTC. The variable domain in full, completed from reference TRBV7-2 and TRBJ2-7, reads GAGVSQSPSNKVTEKGKDVELRCDPISGHTALYWYRQSLGQGLEFLIYFQGNSAPDKSGLPSDRFSAERTGGSVSTLTIQRTQQEDSAVYLCASSLAGLGTSNEQYFGPGTRLTVT.

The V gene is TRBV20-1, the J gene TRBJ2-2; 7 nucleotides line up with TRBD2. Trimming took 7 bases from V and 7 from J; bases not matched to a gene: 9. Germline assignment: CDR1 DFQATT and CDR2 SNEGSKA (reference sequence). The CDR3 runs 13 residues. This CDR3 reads CSGAGEADGELFF. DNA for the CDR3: TGCAGTGGGGCGGGAGAAGCGGACGGGGAGCTGTTTTTT.

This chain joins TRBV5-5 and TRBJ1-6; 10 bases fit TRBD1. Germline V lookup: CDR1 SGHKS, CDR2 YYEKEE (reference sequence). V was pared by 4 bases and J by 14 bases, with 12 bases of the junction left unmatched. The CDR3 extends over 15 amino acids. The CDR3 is CASSGRDRGLPALHF. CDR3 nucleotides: TGTGCCAGCAGCGGCCGGGACAGGGGACTCCCCGCCCTCCACTTT.

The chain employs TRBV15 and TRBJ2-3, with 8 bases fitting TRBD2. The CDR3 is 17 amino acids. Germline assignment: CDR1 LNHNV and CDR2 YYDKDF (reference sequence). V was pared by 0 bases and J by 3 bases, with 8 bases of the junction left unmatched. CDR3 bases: TGTGCCACCAGCAGAGATCTCGGGGGGGGCGCGACAGATACGCAGTATTTT. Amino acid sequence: CATSRDLGGGATDTQYF.

In DNA form, the CDR3 reads TGTGCCAGCAGTCCGAGCCCGGGACTAGCGGGAGATGACGGGGAGCTGTTTTTT. Protein product: CASSPSPGLAGDDGELFF. The chain couples TRBV6-1 to TRBJ2-2; TRBD2 aligns across 14 bases. The CDR3 is 18 amino acids. V gave up 5 bases and J gave up 7 bases; unmatched junction bases: 12. Germline CDR1 and CDR2: MNHNS and SASEGT.

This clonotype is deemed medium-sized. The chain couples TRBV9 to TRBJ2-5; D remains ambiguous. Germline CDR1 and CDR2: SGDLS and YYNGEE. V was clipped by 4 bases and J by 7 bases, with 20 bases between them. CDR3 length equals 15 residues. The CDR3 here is CASSPPAPRVGTQYF. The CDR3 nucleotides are TGTGCCAGCAGCCCCCCGGCCCCTAGAGTGGGGACCCAGTACTTC.

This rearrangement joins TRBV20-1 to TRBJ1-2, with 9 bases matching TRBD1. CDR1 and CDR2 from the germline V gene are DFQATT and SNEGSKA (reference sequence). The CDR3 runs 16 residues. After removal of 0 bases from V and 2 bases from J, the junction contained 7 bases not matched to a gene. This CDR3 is CSARDYSGTGNYGYTF. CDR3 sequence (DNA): TGCAGTGCTAGAGATTACTCCGGGACAGGGAACTATGGCTACACCTTC.

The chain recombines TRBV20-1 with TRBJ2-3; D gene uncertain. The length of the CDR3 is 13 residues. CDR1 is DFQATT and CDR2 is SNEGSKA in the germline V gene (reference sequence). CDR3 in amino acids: CRCSALRTDTQYF. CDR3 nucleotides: TGCAGGTGTTCAGCACTTCGCACAGATACGCAGTATTTT.

CDR3 in amino acids: CASSYSPGLAGGGYEQYF. CDR3 in DNA: TGTGCCAGCAGTTACTCTCCGGGACTAGCGGGAGGGGGATACGAGCAGTACTTC. The chain carries TRBV6-5 and TRBJ2-7; TRBD2 matches at 16 bases. This CDR3 has 18 amino acids. V lost 0 bases and J lost 4; bases outside the gene matches: 6. Germline CDR1 reads MNHEY; CDR2 reads SVGAGI.